The T cell receptor (beta chain) under discussion was sequenced for a study of shared clonotypes between healthy human individuals. This CDR3 has 14 residues. The germline V gene has CDR1 LNHDA and CDR2 SQIVND (reference sequence). The V end was cut by 3 bases, the J end by 0 bases, with 3 bases between. Study observations and caveats: Depth of sequencing was expected to influence donor clonotype sharing.

Comment on this clone: Antigen specificity is unknown. The same CDR3 also results from other DNA sequences found in this sample.

The repertoire was sequenced with immunoSEQ multiplex PCR; TCRdb's copy has only in-frame clones and lacks some. The table has about 1.5 million clones, roughly 95% seen once. The TCR was taken from a man aged 30 to 39 in good health. The chain recombines TRBV19 with TRBJ2-6; no definite D call. What was sequenced was naive CD4+ T cells sorted from blood. Subset in this sample: CD45RA+ positively selected. CDR3 DNA: TGTGCCAGTAGTATCGACTCTGGGGCCAACGTCCTGACTTTC. Residues: CASSIDSGANVLTF. Using reference TRBV19 and TRBJ2-6 for the parts outside the CDR3, the full variable domain is DGGITQSPKYLFRKEGQNVTLSCEQNLNHDAMYWYRQDPGQGLRLIYYSQIVNDFQKGDIAEGYSVSREKKESFPLTVTSAQKNPTAFYLCASSIDSGANVLTFGAGSRLTVL.